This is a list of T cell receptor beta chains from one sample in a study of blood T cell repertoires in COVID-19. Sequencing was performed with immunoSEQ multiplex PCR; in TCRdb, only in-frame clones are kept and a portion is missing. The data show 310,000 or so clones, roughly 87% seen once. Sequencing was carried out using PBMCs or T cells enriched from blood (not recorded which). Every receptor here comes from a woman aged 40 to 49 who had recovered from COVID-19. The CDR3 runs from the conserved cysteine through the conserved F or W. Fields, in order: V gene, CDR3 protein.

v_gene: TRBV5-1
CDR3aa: CASSLAAAGEVAETQYF

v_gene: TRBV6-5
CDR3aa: CASSYLLEQYF

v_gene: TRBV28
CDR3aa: CASSKGLAAPVYTDTQYF

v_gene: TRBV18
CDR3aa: CASSRGRLWLAGDNEQFF

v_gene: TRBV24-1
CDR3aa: CATPRGSGRLDTQYF

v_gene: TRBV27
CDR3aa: CASSSRGLVSQDEQYF

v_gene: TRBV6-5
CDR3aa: CASSKTSGDLGEQFF

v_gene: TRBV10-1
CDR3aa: CANAGTRFHNEQFF

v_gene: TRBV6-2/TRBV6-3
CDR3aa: CASSTGDRAGGETQYF

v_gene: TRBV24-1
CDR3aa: CATSDPGLNTDTQYF

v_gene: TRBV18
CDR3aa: CASSPGLAAEGETQYF

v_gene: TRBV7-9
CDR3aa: CASSSRQVAGYTF

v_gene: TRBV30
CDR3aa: CAWSPVGDRNTEAFF

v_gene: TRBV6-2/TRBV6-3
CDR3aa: CASSYPSGESVVADTQYF

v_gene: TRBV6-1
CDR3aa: CASSEASSGSSEQYF

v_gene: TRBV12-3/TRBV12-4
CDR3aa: CASRYGRGPQDF

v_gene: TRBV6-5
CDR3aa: CASSPGQRYNSPLHF

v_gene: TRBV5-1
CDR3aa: CASSWGRGQGWTEAFF

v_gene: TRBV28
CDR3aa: CASSLYTGVRSEAFF

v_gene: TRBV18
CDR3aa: CASSPGQGASGANVLTF

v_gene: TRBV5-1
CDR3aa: CASSPRAGAETGELFF

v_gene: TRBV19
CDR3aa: CASSILISRYNEQFF

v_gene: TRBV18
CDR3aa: CASSPRSSSGSGEQYF

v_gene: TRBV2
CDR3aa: CATLSPSRGGSYNEQFF

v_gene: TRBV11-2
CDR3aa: CASSLGQVLNYGYTF

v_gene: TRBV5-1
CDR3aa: CASSFEGVNTGELFF

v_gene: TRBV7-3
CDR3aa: CASSQGSGRGADTQYF

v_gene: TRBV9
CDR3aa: CASRRGAAPATQYF

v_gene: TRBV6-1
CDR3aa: CASSDRSNTGELFF

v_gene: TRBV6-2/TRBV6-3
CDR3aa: CASSYSSIATSGSLDEQFF

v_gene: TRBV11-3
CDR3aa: CASSLDSRNNEQFF

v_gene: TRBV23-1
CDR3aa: CASSQSLAGGCEYEQYF

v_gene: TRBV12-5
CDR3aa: CASGLVGGNEKLFF

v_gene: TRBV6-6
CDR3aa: CASRDRVGDQPQHF

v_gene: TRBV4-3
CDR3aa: CASSQDPYSGGSNEQFF

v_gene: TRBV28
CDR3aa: CATQLPGLAGYEQYF

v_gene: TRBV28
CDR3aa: CASSSRALYGNTIYF

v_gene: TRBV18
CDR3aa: CASSPETGRANTEAFF

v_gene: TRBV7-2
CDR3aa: CASSFRTGDSPLHF

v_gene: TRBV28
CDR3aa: CASSLLLREVTGELFF

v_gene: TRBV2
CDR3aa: CASSEWQGGHEQYF

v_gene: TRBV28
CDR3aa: CASSPPYQPQHF

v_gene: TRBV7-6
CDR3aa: CASSLVDPLAGGNEQFF

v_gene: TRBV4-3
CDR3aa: CASSHDAGNSYNEQFF

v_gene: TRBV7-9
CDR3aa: CASSARAGTGYDEQYF

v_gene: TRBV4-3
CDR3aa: CASSQEREEEKLFF

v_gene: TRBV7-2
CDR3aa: CASSLFWEGRYEQYF

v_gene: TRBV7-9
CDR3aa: CASRPWTVGSPLHF

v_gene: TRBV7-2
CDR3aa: CASRQTGVNQPQHF

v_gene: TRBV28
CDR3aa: CASTIPGLAANNEQFF

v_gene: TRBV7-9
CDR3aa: CASSLLAGSKEAFF

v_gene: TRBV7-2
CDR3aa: CASSQGQGKGQPQHF

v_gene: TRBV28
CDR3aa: CASSLSGGGGNQPQHF